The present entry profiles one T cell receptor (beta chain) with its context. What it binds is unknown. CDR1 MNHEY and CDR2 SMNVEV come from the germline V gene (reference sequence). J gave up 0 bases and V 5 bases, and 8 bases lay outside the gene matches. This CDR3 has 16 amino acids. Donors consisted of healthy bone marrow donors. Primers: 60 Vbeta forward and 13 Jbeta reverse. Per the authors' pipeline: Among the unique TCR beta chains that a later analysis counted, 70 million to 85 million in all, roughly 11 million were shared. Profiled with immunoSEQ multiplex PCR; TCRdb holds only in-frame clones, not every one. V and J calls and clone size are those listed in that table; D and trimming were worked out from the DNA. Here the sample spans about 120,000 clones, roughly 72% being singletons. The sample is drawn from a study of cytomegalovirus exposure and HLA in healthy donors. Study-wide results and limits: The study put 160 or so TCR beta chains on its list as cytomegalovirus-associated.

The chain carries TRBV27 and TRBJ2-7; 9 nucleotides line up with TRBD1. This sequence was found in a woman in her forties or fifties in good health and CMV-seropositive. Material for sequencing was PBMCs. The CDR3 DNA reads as TGTGCCAGCAGTCTCCGAGGGACAGGGACCTCCTACGAGCAGTACTTC. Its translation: CASSLRGTGTSYEQYF.